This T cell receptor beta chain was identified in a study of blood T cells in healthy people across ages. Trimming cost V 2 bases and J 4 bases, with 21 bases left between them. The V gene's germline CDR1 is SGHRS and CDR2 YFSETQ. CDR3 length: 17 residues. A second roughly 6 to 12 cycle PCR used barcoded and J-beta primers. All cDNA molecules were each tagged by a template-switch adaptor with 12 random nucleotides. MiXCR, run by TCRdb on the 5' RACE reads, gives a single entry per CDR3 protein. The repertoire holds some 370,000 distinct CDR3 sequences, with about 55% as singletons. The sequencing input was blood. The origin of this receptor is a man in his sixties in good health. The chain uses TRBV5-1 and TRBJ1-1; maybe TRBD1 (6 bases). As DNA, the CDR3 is TGCGCCAGCAGCTTCGGTGGAGCAGGGAGGGGGGGCACTGAAGCTTTCTTT. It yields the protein CASSFGGAGRGGTEAFF.